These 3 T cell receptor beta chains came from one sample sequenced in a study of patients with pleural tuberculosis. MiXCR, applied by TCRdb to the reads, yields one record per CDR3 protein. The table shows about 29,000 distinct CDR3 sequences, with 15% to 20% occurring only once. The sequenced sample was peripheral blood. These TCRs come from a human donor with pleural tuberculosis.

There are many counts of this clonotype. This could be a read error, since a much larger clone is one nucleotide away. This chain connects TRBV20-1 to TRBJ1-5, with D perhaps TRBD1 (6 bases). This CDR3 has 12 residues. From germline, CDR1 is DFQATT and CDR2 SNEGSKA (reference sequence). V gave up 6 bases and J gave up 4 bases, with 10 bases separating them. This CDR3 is CSAKGGNQPQHF. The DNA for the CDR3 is TGCAGTGCGAAGGGGGGAAATCAGCCCCAGCATTTT.

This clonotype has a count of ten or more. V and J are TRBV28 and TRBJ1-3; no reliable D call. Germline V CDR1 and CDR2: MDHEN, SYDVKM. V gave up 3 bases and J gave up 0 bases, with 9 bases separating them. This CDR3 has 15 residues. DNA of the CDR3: TGTGCCAGCAGTTTTGTACAGAACTCTGGAAACACCATATATTTT. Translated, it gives CASSFVQNSGNTIYF.

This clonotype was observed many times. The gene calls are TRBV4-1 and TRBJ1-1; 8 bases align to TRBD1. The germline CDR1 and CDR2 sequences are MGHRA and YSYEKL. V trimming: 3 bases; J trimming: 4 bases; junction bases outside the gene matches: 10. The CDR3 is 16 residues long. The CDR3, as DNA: TGCGCCAGCAGCCACACACAGGGGGGCATTGGCACTGAAGCTTTCTTT. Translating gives CASSHTQGGIGTEAFF.